A single sample is the source of the 17 T cell receptor beta chains below, sequenced in a study of T cells in Graves' hyperthyroidism and ophthalmopathy. Template material for amplifying TCR beta CDR3 regions consisted of RNA transcripts. RT-PCR in the first round (using the HTBI primer set) targeted the TCR CDR3. Via MiXCR, TCRdb re-called the multiplex PCR reads, giving one row per CDR3 protein. Of under 700,000 distinct CDR3 sequences in the sample, 16% were seen once. Sequenced material: blood. The receptor source for this set is a woman aged 18-30 years with Graves' hyperthyroidism.

The sample holds many counts of this clonotype. V gene TRBV28 combines with J gene TRBJ2-1; 8 bases are a match to TRBD1. The V and J ends lost 2 bases and 5 bases, in that order; junction bases with no gene match: 14. CDR1 is MDHEN and CDR2 is SYDVKM in the germline V gene. The CDR3 is 18 amino acids. CDR3 sequence (DNA): TGTGCCAGCAGTTTAACTCCGGGACAGGCGGTCGACCACAATGAGCAGTTCTTC. This codes for CASSLTPGQAVDHNEQFF. The full variable domain, rest sourced from reference TRBV28 and TRBJ2-1, is DVKVTQSSRYLVKRTGEKVFLECVQDMDHENMFWYRQDPGLGLRLIYFSYDVKMKEKGDIPEGYSVSREKKERFSLILESASTNQTSMYLCASSLTPGQAVDHNEQFFGPGTRLTVL.

The chain recombines TRBV20-1 with TRBJ1-3; D perhaps matches TRBD1 (6 bases). This CDR3 has 15 residues. V dropped 0 bases and J dropped 6 bases, with 15 bases sitting between them. Germline CDR1 reads DFQATT; CDR2 reads SNEGSKA (reference sequence). This CDR3 reads CSARDVEQGLNTIYF. As DNA, the CDR3 is TGCAGTGCTAGAGATGTAGAACAGGGTTTAAACACCATATATTTT.

V is TRBV19 and J is TRBJ2-5, with D unresolved. The CDR3 sequence is 15 residues long. Trimming took off 7 bases at V and 1 base at J, with 16 bases between the two ends. CDR1 and CDR2 from the germline V gene are LNHDA and SQIVND (reference sequence). Here the CDR3 DNA reads TGTGCCAGTATCGCCCGACTTGACACCCAAGAGACCCAGTACTTC. Its translation is CASIARLDTQETQYF. Full variable domain (outside the CDR3, taken from reference TRBV19 and TRBJ2-5): DGGITQSPKYLFRKEGQNVTLSCEQNLNHDAMYWYRQDPGQGLRLIYYSQIVNDFQKGDIAEGYSVSREKKESFPLTVTSAQKNPTAFYLCASIARLDTQETQYFGPGTRLLVL.

This clonotype was counted only a few times. The J gene is TRBJ2-5, the V gene TRBV29-1; 7 bases map to TRBD2. The CDR3 loop spans 13 amino acids. Germline V gene data show CDR1 as SQVTM and CDR2 as ANQGSEA. V lost 3 bases to trimming and J lost 5 bases; unmatched junction nucleotides: 6. The CDR3 nucleotides read TGCAGCGTTGACCCCGGGGGAGGGGAGACCCAGTACTTC. It is translated as CSVDPGGGETQYF. The full variable domain, completed using reference TRBV29-1 and TRBJ2-5, is SAVISQKPSRDICQRGTSLTIQCQVDSQVTMMFWYRQQPGQSLTLIATANQGSEATYESGFVIDKFPISRPNLTFSTLTVSNMSPEDSSIYLCSVDPGGGETQYFGPGTRLLVL.

This clonotype was found many times. The junction differs from germline at one of its ends, possibly a read error. The chain is built from TRBV13 and TRBJ2-7; 9 positions match TRBD1. Germline loops: CDR1 PRHDT, CDR2 FYEKMQ (reference sequence). This CDR3 is 14 amino acids long. The CDR3 DNA reads as TGTGCCAGCAGCATAGGACAGGGGCTGAGGGAGCAGTACTTC. It codes for CASSIGQGLREQYF. The variable domain in full, with the rest retrieved from reference TRBV13 and TRBJ2-7, is AAGVIQSPRHLIKEKRETATLKCYPIPRHDTVYWYQQGPGQDPQFLISFYEKMQSDKGSIPDRFSAQQFSDYHSELNMSSLELGDSALYFCASSIGQGLREQYFGPGTRLTVT.

This clonotype was seen ten or more times. This chain links TRBV28 with TRBJ1-1; D is perhaps TRBD1 (6 bases). The V end was cut by 6 bases, the J end by 6 bases, with 8 bases between. CDR1 is MDHEN, CDR2 SYDVKM, per germline. This CDR3 has 11 residues. CDR3 in amino acids: CASSRGAEAFF. CDR3 in DNA: TGTGCCAGCAGCAGGGGAGCTGAAGCTTTCTTT.

The chain couples TRBV18 to TRBJ2-4, with D maybe TRBD2 (6 bases). This CDR3 contains 11 residues. The germline V gene has CDR1 KGHSH and CDR2 LQKENI. The V end was cut by 3 bases, the J end by 11 bases, with 8 bases between. The CDR3 reads CASSPGGVQYF. Written as DNA, the CDR3 is TGTGCCAGCTCACCCGGCGGGGTTCAGTACTTC.

This clonotype was recorded a few times. The rearrangement links TRBV9 to TRBJ2-3; D call uncertain. This CDR3 comprises 12 residues. The V gene's germline CDR1 is SGDLS and CDR2 YYNGEE. Trimming pared 3 bases from V and 6 bases from J, leaving 8 bases between. The CDR3 DNA reads as TGTGCCAGCAGCGGTCTTGTGGATACGCAGTATTTT. Translated: CASSGLVDTQYF.

This clonotype occurred many times. V and J are TRBV28 and TRBJ1-1; no clear D gene. V lost 3 bases and J lost 4, with 3 bases in between. The CDR3 is made up of 11 amino acids. The germline V gene has CDR1 MDHEN and CDR2 SYDVKM. CDR3 DNA sequence: TGTGCCAGCAGTTTTAGCACTGAAGCTTTCTTT. It translates to CASSFSTEAFF.

The genes are TRBV18 and TRBJ2-7; D unresolved. Deletions cut 2 bases from V and 0 bases from J, with 11 bases between. Germline V gives CDR1 KGHSH, CDR2 LQKENI. The CDR3 has 15 amino acids. Here the CDR3 DNA reads TGTGCCAGCTCACCAGAGAGTACGAGCTCCTACGAGCAGTACTTC. Encoded protein: CASSPESTSSYEQYF.

This clonotype was seen a few times. The V and J genes are TRBV6-4 and TRBJ2-2; D is undetermined. The CDR3 is 19 amino acids. Germline CDR1 is MRHNA and CDR2 is SNTAGT. Trimming removed 7 bases at V and 0 bases at J, with 24 bases between. The CDR3 coding sequence is TGTGCCAGCAATACGGTAGAAACCTCCGAGCTTTCGAACACCGGGGAGCTGTTTTTT. It translates to CASNTVETSELSNTGELFF.

This clonotype was counted a few times. V is TRBV2 and J is TRBJ2-3; 8 nucleotides align to TRBD2. Trimming at V came to 3 bases and at J to 0 bases, leaving 5 bases not matched to a gene. Germline lookup yields CDR1 SNHLY and CDR2 FYNNEI. This CDR3 region has 16 residues. In DNA, the CDR3 is TGTGCCAGCAGTGAGTGGGCTAGCGGGAGCACAGATACGCAGTATTTT. Translated, it gives CASSEWASGSTDTQYF.

Comments on this clonotype: This may be a read error, as it is one base from a much larger clone. V and J are TRBV7-6 and TRBJ1-1, with D perhaps TRBD1 (5 bases). The CDR3 is 13 amino acids. CDR1 is SGHVS and CDR2 is FNYEAQ in the germline V gene. The V and J ends lost 5 bases and 6 bases respectively, with 13 bases between them. The CDR3 coding sequence is TGTGCCAGCAGCCCCGGAAGGGACGCTGAAGCTTTCTTT. Translating gives CASSPGRDAEAFF.

The count of this clonotype is one. This chain links TRBV3-1 with TRBJ2-5, with 7 bases identical to TRBD2. V lost 4 bases and J lost 1; bases outside the gene matches: 6. The CDR3 length is 15 residues. Germline V lookup: CDR1 LGHDT, CDR2 YNNKEL (reference sequence). The CDR3 DNA sequence: TGTGCCAGCAGCCCCCGCCCTAGCGGCCAAGAGACCCAGTACTTC. Its translation is CASSPRPSGQETQYF.

This clonotype was found a few times. This chain joins TRBV5-1 and TRBJ2-3, with 13 bases matching TRBD2. This CDR3 has 17 residues. CDR1 and CDR2 (germline): SGHRS, YFSETQ. V dropped 2 bases and J dropped 1; count of bases not matched to a gene: 4. CDR3 sequence: CASSFFGLAGGTDTQYF. For the CDR3, the DNA is TGCGCCAGCAGCTTCTTCGGACTAGCGGGAGGCACAGATACGCAGTATTTT. The variable domain in full, with the rest retrieved from reference TRBV5-1 and TRBJ2-3, is KAGVTQTPRYLIKTRGQQVTLSCSPISGHRSVSWYQQTPGQGLQFLFEYFSETQRNKGNFPGRFSGRQFSNSRSEMNVSTLELGDSALYLCASSFFGLAGGTDTQYFGPGTRLTVL.

The chain links TRBV11-2 to TRBJ2-7; unclear D gene. The V and J ends lost 7 bases and 5 bases respectively, with 21 bases between them. Germline V gives CDR1 SGHAT, CDR2 FQNNGV. CDR3 length: 15 amino acids. The CDR3, as DNA: TGTGCCAGCACTTTCGGGCAAAGCCCATTCAACGAGCAGTACTTC. Its translation is CASTFGQSPFNEQYF.

The chain joins TRBV20-1 to TRBJ2-7; TRBD1 matches 8 bases. J was trimmed by 2 bases and V by 0 bases; bases with no gene match: 6. The CDR3 runs to 15 residues. Germline CDR1 reads DFQATT; CDR2 reads SNEGSKA (reference sequence). CDR3 sequence reads: CSARDLTGETYEQYF. DNA of the CDR3: TGCAGTGCTAGAGACTTGACAGGGGAGACCTACGAGCAGTACTTC.